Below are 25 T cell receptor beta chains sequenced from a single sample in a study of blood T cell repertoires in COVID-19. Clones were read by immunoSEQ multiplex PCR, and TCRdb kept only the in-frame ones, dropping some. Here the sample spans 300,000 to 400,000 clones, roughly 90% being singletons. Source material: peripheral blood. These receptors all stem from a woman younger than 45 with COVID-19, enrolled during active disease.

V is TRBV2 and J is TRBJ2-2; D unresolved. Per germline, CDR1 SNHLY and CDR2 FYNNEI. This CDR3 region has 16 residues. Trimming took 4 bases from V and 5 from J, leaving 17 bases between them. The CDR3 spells CASSGGIVKSTGELFF. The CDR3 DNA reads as TGTGCCAGCAGTGGAGGAATAGTTAAATCGACCGGGGAGCTGTTTTTT.

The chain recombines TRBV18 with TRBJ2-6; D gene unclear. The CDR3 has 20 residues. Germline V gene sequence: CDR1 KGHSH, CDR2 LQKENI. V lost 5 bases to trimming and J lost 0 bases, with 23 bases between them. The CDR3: CASSNLAQVLSSSGANVLTF. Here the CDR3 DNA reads TGTGCCAGCTCAAATCTGGCTCAGGTGCTCTCGTCCTCTGGGGCCAACGTCCTGACTTTC.

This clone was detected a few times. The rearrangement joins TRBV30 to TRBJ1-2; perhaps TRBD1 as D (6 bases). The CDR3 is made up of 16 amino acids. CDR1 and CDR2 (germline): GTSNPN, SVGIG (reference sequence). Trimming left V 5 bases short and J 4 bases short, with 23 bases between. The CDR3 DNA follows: TGTGCCTGGGAAGGGGGGGCGCCACGGTTTTTCTATGGCTACACCTTC. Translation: CAWEGGAPRFFYGYTF.

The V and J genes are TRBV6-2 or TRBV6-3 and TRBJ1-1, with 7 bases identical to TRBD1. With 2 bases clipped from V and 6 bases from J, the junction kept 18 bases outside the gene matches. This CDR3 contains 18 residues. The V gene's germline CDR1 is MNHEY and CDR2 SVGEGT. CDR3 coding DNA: TGTGCCAGCAGTTACCTTGACAGGGTTGATTTCGGAAACCCTGAAGCTTTCTTT. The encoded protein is CASSYLDRVDFGNPEAFF.

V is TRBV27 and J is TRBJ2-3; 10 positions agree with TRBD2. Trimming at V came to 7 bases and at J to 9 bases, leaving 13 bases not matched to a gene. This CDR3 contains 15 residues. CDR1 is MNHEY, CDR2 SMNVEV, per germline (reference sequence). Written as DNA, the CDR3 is TGTGCCAGCACCCTGAAAAGCGGGAGGGCCTCCACGCAGTATTTT. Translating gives CASTLKSGRASTQYF.

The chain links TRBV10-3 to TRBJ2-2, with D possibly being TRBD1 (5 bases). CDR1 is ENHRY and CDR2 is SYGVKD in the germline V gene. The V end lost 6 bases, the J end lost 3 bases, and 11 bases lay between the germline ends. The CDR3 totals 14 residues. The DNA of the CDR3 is TGTGCCATCAGGAGTCTAGGGGACACCGGGGAGCTGTTTTTT. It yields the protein CAIRSLGDTGELFF.

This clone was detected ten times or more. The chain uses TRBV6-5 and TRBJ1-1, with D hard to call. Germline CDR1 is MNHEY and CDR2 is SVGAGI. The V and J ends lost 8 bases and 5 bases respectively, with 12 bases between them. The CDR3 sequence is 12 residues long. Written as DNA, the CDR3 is TGTGCCAGCCGGGGAGGGAAAACTGAAGCTTTCTTT. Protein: CASRGGKTEAFF.

The CDR3 is CASSHPQGGYTF. In DNA, the CDR3 is TGTGCCAGCAGCCACCCGCAGGGGGGCTACACCTTC. The rearrangement links TRBV7-9 to TRBJ1-2; tentative D call: TRBD1 (6 bases). CDR1 SEHNR and CDR2 FQNEAQ come from the germline V gene (reference sequence). The CDR3 contains 12 residues. The V gene lost 5 bases and the J gene lost 8 bases, with 12 bases spanning the gap.

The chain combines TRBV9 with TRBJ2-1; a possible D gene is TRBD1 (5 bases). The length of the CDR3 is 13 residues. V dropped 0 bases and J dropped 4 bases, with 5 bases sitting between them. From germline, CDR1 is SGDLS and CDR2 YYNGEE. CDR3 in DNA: TGTGCCAGCAGCGTAGGACAGTACAATGAGCAGTTCTTC. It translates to CASSVGQYNEQFF.

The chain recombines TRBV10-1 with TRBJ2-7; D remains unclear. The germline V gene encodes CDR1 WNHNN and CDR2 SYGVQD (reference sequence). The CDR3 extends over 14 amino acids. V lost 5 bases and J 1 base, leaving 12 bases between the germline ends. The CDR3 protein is CASSPSVLSYEQYF. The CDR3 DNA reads TGCGCCAGCAGTCCATCAGTGTTATCCTACGAGCAGTACTTC.

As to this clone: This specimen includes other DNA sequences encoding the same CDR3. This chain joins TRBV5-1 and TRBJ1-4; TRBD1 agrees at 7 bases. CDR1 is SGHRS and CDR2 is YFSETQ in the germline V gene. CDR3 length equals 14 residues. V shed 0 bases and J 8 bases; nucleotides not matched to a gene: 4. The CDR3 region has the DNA TGCGCCAGCAGCTTGGGACAGGGTAAAGAAAAACTGTTTTTT. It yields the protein CASSLGQGKEKLFF.

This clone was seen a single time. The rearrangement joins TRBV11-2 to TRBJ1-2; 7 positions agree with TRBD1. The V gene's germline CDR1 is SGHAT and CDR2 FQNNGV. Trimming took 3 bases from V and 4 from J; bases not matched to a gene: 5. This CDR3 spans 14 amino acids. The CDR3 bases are TGTGCCAGCAGCTTTCAGGGGGTTGTCTATGGCTACACCTTC. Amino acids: CASSFQGVVYGYTF.

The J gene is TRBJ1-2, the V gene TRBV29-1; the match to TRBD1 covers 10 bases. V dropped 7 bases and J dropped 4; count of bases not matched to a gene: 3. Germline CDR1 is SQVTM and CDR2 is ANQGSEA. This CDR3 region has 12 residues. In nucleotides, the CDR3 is TGCAGCGCGACAGGGGGCGTCTATGGCTACACCTTC. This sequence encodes CSATGGVYGYTF.

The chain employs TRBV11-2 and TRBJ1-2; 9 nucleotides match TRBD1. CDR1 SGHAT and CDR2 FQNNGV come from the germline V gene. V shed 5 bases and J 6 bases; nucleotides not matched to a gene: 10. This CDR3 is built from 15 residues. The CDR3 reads CASSPKGQGWDGYTF. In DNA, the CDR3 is TGTGCCAGCAGCCCTAAAGGACAGGGGTGGGATGGCTACACCTTC.

The CDR3 loop is CASSPQGAGGSSYNSPLHF. The CDR3, as DNA: TGCGCCAGCAGCCCGCAGGGGGCGGGTGGAAGCTCCTATAATTCACCCCTCCACTTT. The chain uses TRBV5-1 and TRBJ1-6, with 8 bases matching TRBD1. The CDR3 totals 19 residues. CDR1 SGHRS and CDR2 YFSETQ come from the germline V gene. V was clipped by 4 bases and J by 0 bases; unmatched bases: 12.

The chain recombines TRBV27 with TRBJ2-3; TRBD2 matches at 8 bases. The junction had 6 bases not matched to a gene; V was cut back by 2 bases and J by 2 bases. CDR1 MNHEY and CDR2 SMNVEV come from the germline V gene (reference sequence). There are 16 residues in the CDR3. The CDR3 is CASSLSLAGNTDTQYF. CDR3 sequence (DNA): TGTGCCAGCAGTTTAAGTCTAGCGGGTAACACAGATACGCAGTATTTT.

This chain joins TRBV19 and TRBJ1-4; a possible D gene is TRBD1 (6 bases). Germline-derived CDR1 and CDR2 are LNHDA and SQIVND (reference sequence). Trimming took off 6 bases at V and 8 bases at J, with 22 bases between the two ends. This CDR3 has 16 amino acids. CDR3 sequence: CASRDPGHGTGEKLFF. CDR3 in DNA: TGTGCCAGTAGGGATCCGGGACACGGAACGGGCGAAAAACTGTTTTTT.

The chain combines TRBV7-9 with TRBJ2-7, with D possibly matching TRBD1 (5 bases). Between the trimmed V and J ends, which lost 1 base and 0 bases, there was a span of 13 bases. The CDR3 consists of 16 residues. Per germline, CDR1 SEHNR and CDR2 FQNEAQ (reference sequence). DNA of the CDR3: TGTGCCAGCAGCTTAGGTTCAGGGATCATCTCCTACGAGCAGTACTTC. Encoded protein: CASSLGSGIISYEQYF.

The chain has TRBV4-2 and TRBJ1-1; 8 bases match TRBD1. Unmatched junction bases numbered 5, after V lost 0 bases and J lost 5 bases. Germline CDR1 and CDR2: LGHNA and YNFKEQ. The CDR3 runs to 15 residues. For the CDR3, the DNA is TGTGCCAGCAGCCAAGATCCCAGGGGGCGGACTGAAGCTTTCTTT. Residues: CASSQDPRGRTEAFF.

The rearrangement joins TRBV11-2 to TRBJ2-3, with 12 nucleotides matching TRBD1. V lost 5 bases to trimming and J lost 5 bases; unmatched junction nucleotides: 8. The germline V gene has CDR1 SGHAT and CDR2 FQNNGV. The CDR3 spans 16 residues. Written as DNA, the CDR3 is TGTGCCAGCAGCCTAAACCGGGACAGGGGGCAAGATACGCAGTATTTT. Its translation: CASSLNRDRGQDTQYF.

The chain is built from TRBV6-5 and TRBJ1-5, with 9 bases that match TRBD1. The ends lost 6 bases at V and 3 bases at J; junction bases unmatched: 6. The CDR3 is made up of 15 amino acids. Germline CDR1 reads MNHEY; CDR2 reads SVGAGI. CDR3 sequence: CASRPGQGNNQPQHF. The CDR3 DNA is TGTGCCAGCAGGCCGGGACAGGGAAACAATCAGCCCCAGCATTTT.

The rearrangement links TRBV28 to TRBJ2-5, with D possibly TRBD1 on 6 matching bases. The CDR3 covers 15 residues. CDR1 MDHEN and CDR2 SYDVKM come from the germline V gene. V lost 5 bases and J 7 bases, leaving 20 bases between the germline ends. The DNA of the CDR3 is TGTGCCAGCAGTAGGAACAGGGAAGTGGTAGGGACCCAGTACTTC. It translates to CASSRNREVVGTQYF.

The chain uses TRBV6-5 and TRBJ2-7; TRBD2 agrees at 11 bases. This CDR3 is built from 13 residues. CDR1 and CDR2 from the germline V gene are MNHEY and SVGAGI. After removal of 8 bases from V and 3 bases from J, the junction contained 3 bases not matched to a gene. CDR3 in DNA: TGTGCCAGCCTAGCGGGAGGTGGCTACGAGCAGTACTTC. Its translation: CASLAGGGYEQYF.

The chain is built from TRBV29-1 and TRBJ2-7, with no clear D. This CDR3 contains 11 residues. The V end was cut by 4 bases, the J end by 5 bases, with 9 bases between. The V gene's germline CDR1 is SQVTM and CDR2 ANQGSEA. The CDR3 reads CSVAVVDEQYF. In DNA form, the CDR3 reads TGCAGCGTTGCAGTGGTCGACGAGCAGTACTTC.

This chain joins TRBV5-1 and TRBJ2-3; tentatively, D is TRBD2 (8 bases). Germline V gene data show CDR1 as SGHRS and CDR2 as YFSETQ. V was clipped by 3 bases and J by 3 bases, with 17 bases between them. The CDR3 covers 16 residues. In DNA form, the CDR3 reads TGCGCCAGCAGCTCCCGACAGGGCGGGGGGACAGATACGCAGTATTTT. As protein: CASSSRQGGGTDTQYF.